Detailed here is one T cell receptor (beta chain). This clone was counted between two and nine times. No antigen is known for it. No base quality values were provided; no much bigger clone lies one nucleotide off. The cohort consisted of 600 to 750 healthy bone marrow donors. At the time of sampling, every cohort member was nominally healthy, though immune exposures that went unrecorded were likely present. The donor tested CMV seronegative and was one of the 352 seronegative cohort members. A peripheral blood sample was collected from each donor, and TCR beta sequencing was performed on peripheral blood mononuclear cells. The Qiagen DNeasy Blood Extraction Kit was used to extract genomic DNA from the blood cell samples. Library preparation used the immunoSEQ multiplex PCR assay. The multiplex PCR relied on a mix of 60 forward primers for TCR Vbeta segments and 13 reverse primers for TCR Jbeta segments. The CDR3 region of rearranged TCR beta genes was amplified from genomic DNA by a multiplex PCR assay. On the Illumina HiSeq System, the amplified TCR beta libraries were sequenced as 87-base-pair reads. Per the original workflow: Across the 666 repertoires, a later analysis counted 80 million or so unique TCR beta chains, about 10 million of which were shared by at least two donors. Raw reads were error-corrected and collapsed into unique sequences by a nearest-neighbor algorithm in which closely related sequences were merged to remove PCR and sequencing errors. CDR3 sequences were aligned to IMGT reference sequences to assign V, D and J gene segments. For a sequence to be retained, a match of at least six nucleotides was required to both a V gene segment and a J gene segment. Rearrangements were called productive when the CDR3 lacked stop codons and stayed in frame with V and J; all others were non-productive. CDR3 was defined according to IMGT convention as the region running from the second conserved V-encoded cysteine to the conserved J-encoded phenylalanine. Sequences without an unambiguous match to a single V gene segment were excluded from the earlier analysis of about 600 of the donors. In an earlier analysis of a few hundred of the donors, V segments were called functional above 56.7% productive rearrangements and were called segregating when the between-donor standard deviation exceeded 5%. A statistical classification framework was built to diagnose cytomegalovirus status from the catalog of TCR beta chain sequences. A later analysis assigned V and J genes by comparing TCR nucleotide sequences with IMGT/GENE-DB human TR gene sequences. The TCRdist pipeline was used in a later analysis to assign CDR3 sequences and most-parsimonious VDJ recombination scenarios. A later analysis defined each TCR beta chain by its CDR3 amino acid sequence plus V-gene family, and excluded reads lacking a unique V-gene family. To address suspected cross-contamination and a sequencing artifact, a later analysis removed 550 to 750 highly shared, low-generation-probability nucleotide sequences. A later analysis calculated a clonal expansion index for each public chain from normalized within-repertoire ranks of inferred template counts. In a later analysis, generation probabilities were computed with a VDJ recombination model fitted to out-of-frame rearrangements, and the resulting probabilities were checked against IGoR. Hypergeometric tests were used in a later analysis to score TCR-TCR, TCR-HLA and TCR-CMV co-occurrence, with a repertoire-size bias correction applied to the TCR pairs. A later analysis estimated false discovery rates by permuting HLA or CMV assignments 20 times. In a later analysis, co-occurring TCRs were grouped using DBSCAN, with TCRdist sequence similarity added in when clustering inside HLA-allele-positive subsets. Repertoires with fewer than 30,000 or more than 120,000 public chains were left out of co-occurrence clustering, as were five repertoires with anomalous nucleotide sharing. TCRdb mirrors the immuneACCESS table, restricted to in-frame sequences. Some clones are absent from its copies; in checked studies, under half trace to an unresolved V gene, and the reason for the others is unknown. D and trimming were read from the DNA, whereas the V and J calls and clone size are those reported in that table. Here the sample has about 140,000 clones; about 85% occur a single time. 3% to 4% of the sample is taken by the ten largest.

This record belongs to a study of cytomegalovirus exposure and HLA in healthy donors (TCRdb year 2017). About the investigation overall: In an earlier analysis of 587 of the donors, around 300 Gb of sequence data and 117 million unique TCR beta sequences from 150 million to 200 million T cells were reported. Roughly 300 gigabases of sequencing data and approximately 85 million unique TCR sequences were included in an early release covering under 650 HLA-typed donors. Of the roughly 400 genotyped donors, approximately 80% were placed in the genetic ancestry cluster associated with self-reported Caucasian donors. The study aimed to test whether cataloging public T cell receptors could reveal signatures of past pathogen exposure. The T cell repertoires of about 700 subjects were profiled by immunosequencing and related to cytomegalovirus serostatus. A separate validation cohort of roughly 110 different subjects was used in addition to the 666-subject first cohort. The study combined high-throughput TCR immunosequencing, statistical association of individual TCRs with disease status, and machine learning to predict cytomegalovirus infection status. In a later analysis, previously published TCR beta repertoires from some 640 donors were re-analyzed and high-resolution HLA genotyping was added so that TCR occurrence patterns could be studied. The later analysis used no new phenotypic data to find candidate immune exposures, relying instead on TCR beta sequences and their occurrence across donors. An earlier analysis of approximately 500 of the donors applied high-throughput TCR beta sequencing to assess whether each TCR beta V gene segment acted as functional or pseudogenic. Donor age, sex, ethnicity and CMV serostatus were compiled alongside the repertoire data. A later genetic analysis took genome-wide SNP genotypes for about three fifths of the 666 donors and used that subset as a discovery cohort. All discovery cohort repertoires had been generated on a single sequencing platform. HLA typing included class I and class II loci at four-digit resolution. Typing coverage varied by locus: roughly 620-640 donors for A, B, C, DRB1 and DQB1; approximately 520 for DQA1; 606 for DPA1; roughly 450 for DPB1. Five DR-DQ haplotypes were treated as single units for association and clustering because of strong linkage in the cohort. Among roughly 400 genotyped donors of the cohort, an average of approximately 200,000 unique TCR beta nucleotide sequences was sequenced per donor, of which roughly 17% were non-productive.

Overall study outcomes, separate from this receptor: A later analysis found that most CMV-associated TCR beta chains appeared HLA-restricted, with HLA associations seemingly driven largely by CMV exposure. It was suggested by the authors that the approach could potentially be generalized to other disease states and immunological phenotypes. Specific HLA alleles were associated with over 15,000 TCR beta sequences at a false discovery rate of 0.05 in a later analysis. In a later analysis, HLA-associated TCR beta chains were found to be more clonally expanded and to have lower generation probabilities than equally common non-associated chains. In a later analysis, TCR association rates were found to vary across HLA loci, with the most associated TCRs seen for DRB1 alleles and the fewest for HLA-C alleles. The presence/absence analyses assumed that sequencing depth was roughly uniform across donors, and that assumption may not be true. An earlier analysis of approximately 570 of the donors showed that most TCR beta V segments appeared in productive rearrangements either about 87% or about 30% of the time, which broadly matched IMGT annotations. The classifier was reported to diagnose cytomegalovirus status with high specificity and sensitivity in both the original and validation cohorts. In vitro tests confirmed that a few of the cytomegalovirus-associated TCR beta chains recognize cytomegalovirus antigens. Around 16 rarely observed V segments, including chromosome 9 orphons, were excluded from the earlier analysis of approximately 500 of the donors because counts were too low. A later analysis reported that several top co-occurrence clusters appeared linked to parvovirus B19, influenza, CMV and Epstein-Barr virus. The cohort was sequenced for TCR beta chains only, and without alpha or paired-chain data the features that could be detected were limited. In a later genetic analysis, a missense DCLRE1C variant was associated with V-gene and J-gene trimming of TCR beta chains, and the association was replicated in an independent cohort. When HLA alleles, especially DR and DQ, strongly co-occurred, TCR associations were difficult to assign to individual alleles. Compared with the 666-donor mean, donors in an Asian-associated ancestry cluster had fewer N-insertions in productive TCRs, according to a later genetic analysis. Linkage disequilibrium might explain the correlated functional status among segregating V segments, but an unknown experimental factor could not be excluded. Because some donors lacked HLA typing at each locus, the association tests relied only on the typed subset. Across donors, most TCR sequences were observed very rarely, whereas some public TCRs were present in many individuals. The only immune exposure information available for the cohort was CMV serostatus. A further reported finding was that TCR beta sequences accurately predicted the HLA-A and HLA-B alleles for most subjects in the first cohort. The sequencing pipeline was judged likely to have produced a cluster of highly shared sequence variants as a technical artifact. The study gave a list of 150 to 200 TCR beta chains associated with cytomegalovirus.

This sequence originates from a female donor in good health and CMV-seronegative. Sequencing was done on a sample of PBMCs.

The CDR3 protein sequence reads: CASSHTPTYSGKKTEAFF. The sequence in DNA is TGTGCCAGCAGCCACACCCCTACCTACTCGGGGAAGAAGACTGAAGCTTTCTTT. Recombination joined TRBV7-9 with TRBJ1-1; the D gene cannot be named for sure. Per the germline V gene (reference sequence), SEHNR is the CDR1 and FQNEAQ is the CDR2. From its cysteine to its phenylalanine, the CDR3 spans 18 amino acids. Of all the DNA, just the CDR3 is kept, 54 bases in frame from base 1. V gives up 5 bases and J gives up 5 bases, and the segment between their germline ends measures 27 bases.